This is a list of T cell receptor beta chains from one sample in a study of patients and donors after allogeneic stem cell transplantation. TCRdb ran MiXCR on the RT-PCR reads and lists one entry per CDR3 protein. The table shows approximately 430,000 distinct CDR3 sequences, with roughly 16% occurring only once. Sequencing was performed on blood, either unsorted or a sorted T cell fraction (not recorded which). Every receptor here comes from a human donor who was either an allogeneic HSCT recipient or a stem cell or donor lymphocyte infusion donor (not recorded which). It is not recorded whose cells these are; they may come from a transplant donor. Both conserved end residues are part of each CDR3. A D gene is named only where the DNA matches it firmly. Some rows mark clone size as missing; the rest say once, few, many or name a class of expanded clone.

D gene,V gene,clone size,J gene,CDR3 protein,CDR3 DNA
.,TRBV7-8,few,TRBJ2-4,CASRSGRAKNIQYF,TGTGCCAGCAGGTCAGGGAGGGCCAAAAACATTCAGTACTTC
.,TRBV7-2,few,TRBJ2-1,CASSLVGGQGLKNEQFF,TGTGCCAGCAGCTTAGTCGGGGGCCAGGGACTCAAAAATGAGCAGTTCTTC
TRBD1,TRBV10-3,few,TRBJ1-1,CAITSRQGSNTEAFF,TGTGCCATCACCTCCAGACAGGGGAGCAACACTGAAGCTTTCTTT
.,TRBV7-6,many,TRBJ2-7,CASSSRIGEQYF,TGTGCCAGCAGCTCAAGAATCGGCGAGCAGTACTTC
.,TRBV9,few,TRBJ1-2,CASSRFVRDYGYTF,TGTGCCAGCAGTCGTTTCGTCAGGGACTATGGCTACACCTTC
.,TRBV7-9,.,TRBJ2-5,CASSSGEGVQETQYF,TGTGCCAGCAGCTCCGGCGAGGGTGTCCAAGAGACCCAGTACTTC
TRBD1,TRBV11-1,few,TRBJ1-6,CASSPRTGSSHSPLHF,TGTGCCAGCAGCCCGCGGACAGGGAGTTCCCATTCACCCCTCCACTTT
TRBD2,TRBV6-2/TRBV6-3,many,TRBJ2-3,CASSPGTSGVTDTQYF,TGTGCCAGCAGTCCCGGGACTAGCGGGGTCACAGATACGCAGTATTTT
.,TRBV30,many,TRBJ1-1,CAWSVVSWNTEAFF,TGTGCCTGGAGTGTAGTGTCCTGGAACACTGAAGCTTTCTTT
TRBD2,TRBV4-2,few,TRBJ2-1,CASSQRTSGGIYNEQFF,TGTGCCAGCAGCCAAAGGACTAGCGGGGGGATATACAATGAGCAGTTCTTC
.,TRBV7-8,.,TRBJ2-2,CASSLDLAPLVGELFF,TGTGCCAGCAGCTTGGACCTAGCCCCCTTGGTCGGGGAGCTGTTTTTT
.,TRBV19,.,TRBJ1-3,CASIDITASGNTIYF,TGTGCCAGTATTGATATAACAGCCTCTGGAAACACCATATATTTT
TRBD1,TRBV9,many,TRBJ2-2,CASSVGNRGHTGELFF,TGTGCCAGCAGCGTAGGAAACAGGGGGCACACCGGGGAGCTGTTTTTT
TRBD2,TRBV12-3/TRBV12-4,.,TRBJ2-7,CASRREAGAGVGSYEQYF,TGTGCCAGCAGACGGGAGGCGGGAGCGGGAGTGGGCTCCTACGAGCAGTACTTC
TRBD2,TRBV3-1,once,TRBJ2-5,CASSVGTSPRETQYF,TGTGCCAGCAGCGTCGGGACTAGCCCTCGGGAGACCCAGTACTTC
TRBD2,TRBV12-3/TRBV12-4,few,TRBJ2-1,CASWGLADNEQFF,TGTGCCAGTTGGGGACTAGCGGACAATGAGCAGTTCTTC
.,TRBV5-1,many,TRBJ2-7,CASSLASGYEQYF,TGCGCCAGCAGCTTGGCAAGCGGCTACGAGCAGTACTTC
TRBD1,TRBV25-1,few,TRBJ2-7,CASSGQGLSEQYF,TGTGCCAGCTCGGGACAGGGGCTATCCGAGCAGTACTTC
.,TRBV2,few,TRBJ2-2,CASSEAGVNTGELFF,TGTGCCAGCAGTGAAGCGGGGGTGAACACCGGGGAGCTGTTTTTT
.,TRBV18,.,TRBJ1-2,CASSPEAGSGYTF,TGTGCCAGCTCACCAGAAGCAGGGAGTGGCTACACCTTC
TRBD2,TRBV5-1,.,TRBJ2-5,CATTRGSAETQYF,TGCGCCACCACCCGCGGGAGCGCGGAGACCCAGTACTTC
.,TRBV5-1,.,TRBJ2-5,CASSLPAETQYF,TGCGCCAGCAGCCTACCGGCGGAGACCCAGTACTTC
.,TRBV12-3/TRBV12-4,many,TRBJ1-3,CASSLNRVSGNTIYF,TGTGCCAGCAGCCTAAATCGGGTATCCGGAAACACCATATATTTT
TRBD1,TRBV6-6,.,TRBJ2-7,CASSLDRGGEQYF,TGTGCCAGCAGTCTAGACAGGGGAGGAGAGCAGTACTTC
.,TRBV6-6,.,TRBJ2-3,CASTVWDTQYF,TGTGCCAGCACCGTGTGGGATACGCAGTATTTT
.,TRBV12-3/TRBV12-4,few,TRBJ2-1,CASSLGRKGHNEQFF,TGTGCCAGCAGTTTAGGGCGAAAAGGCCACAATGAGCAGTTCTTC
.,TRBV5-1,.,TRBJ2-7,CASRYRDTLSYEQYF,TGCGCCAGCAGGTATCGGGACACCTTATCCTACGAGCAGTACTTC
.,TRBV7-9,.,TRBJ2-2,CVPTNTGELFF,TGTGTGCCCACGAACACCGGGGAGCTGTTTTTT
.,TRBV15,.,TRBJ1-5,CATSRSYRRYSNQPQHF,TGTGCCACCAGCAGATCCTACCGACGGTATAGCAATCAGCCCCAGCATTTT
TRBD1,TRBV6-2/TRBV6-3,few,TRBJ2-7,CASSYGTGRYEQYF,TGTGCCAGCAGTTACGGGACAGGGCGCTACGAGCAGTACTTC
TRBD1,TRBV7-9,few,TRBJ2-7,CASSMRQGALEQYF,TGTGCCAGCAGCATGAGACAGGGGGCCTTAGAGCAGTACTTC
.,TRBV4-3,.,TRBJ1-4,CASSQDQWVGEKLFF,TGCGCCAGCAGCCAAGATCAGTGGGTGGGTGAAAAACTGTTTTTT
TRBD1,TRBV30,.,TRBJ2-1,CAWSVQQGAQNEQFF,TGTGCCTGGAGTGTACAACAGGGGGCCCAGAATGAGCAGTTCTTC
.,TRBV25-1,.,TRBJ2-7,CASSGGNYEQYF,TGTGCCAGCAGTGGGGGGAACTACGAGCAGTACTTC
TRBD2,TRBV9,few,TRBJ2-2,CASNRLAGGAGGELFF,TGTGCCAGCAACCGCCTTGCGGGGGGGGCCGGCGGGGAGCTGTTTTTT